Shown below are 13 T cell receptor beta chains from a single sample sequenced in a study of kidney transplant recipient with SARS-CoV-2 infection. Each CDR3 protein gets one entry after TCRdb re-called the reads with MiXCR. The sample records 200,000 to 300,000 distinct CDR3 sequences, around 28% being singletons. Sequences were derived from a blood sample, sampled at baseline and on roughly day 120 from a kidney transplant recipient. The origin of the receptors is a male patient between 25 and 39 years old who had COVID-19 and was a kidney transplant recipient. Some T cells could come from the graft donor.

Notes on this clonotype: With only one base between it and a far larger clone, this is likely a read error. The CDR3 does not close with the conserved phenylalanine or tryptophan, likely indicating a read error. The chain recombines TRBV6-5 with TRBJ1-2; no clear D gene. This CDR3 is built from 17 residues. Germline CDR1 MNHEY, CDR2 SVGAGI. Trimming shortened V by 5 bases and J by 4 bases, and 23 bases separated the two germline ends. CDR3 nucleotide sequence: TGTGCCAGCAGTGGGCGCTTGCCTTACGGAAAGACCTATGGCTACACCTCC. Amino acids: CASSGRLPYGKTYGYTS.

This clonotype was observed at least ten times. The V and J genes are TRBV6-5 and TRBJ1-2, with TRBD1 matching 7 bases. Trimming took 2 bases from V and 6 from J; bases not matched to a gene: 6. This CDR3 spans 14 amino acids. Germline V gene data show CDR1 as MNHEY and CDR2 as SVGAGI. The CDR3 sequence: CASSYGQGVHGYTF. The CDR3, as DNA: TGTGCCAGCAGTTACGGGCAGGGGGTCCATGGCTACACCTTC.

J is TRBJ2-4 and V is TRBV18; no reliable D call. Germline V gene data show CDR1 as KGHSH and CDR2 as LQKENI. The CDR3 is 16 residues long. V gave up 2 bases and J gave up 0 bases, with 11 bases separating them. CDR3 protein: CASSPSGSVAKNIQYF. As DNA, the CDR3 is TGTGCCAGCTCACCATCGGGCAGTGTAGCCAAAAACATTCAGTACTTC.

This clonotype was found a few times. One end of the junction is discordant with germline, which a read error may explain. The chain is built from TRBV25-1 and TRBJ1-2; no reliable D call. CDR1 is MGHDK, CDR2 SYGVNS, per germline. This CDR3 is 17 amino acids long. The CDR3 DNA sequence: TGTGCCAGCAGTGAGGAGTTAGAACTGGGAAAGACCTATGGCCACACCTTC. It translates to CASSEELELGKTYGHTF.

This clonotype was detected only a few times. This chain joins TRBV20-1 and TRBJ2-3, with D tentatively TRBD1 or TRBD2 (5 bases each). The CDR3 is 15 residues long. Per germline, CDR1 DFQATT and CDR2 SNEGSKA (reference sequence). Trimming left V 1 base short and J 1 base short, with 12 bases between. In nucleotides, the CDR3 is TGCAGTGCTAGAGTTATTGGGGACGGCACAGATACGCAGTATTTT. It codes for CSARVIGDGTDTQYF.

This clonotype was counted at least ten times. The V call is TRBV28, the J call TRBJ2-2; 8 bases are a match to TRBD2. J lost 7 bases, V lost 7 bases, and 8 bases had no gene match. In germline, CDR1 is MDHEN, CDR2 SYDVKM. The CDR3 is made up of 14 amino acids. The CDR3 here is CASIESGRGGELFF. The CDR3 DNA reads as TGTGCCAGCATCGAGTCCGGGAGGGGCGGGGAGCTGTTTTTT.

On this clonotype: One base away lies a much larger clone, so this may be a sequencing read error. The chain combines TRBV11-1 with TRBJ2-7; TRBD2 aligns across 8 bases. CDR1 is SGHAT and CDR2 is FQDESV in the germline V gene (reference sequence). The ends lost 1 base at V and 2 bases at J; junction bases unmatched: 4. The CDR3 is 15 residues long. The CDR3: CASSLEGSGAYEQYF. Written as DNA, the CDR3 is TGTGCCAGCAGCTTAGAGGGTAGCGGGGCCTACGAGCAGTACTTC. The full variable domain, with the rest looked up from reference TRBV11-1 and TRBJ2-7, is EAEVAQSPRYKITEKSQAVAFWCDPISGHATLYWYRQILGQGPELLVQFQDESVVDDSQLPKDRFSAERLKGVDSTLKIQPAELGDSAMYLCASSLEGSGAYEQYFGPGTRLTVT.

The table lists this clonotype with many counts. This rearrangement joins TRBV5-8 to TRBJ1-2; D uncertain. From germline, CDR1 is SGHTS and CDR2 YDEGEE. Deletions cut 7 bases from V and 4 bases from J, with 23 bases between. This CDR3 comprises 16 residues. The CDR3 nucleotides are TGTGCCAGCCTTGTACGTCATCCACGAAAGACCTATGGCTACACCTTC. Protein sequence: CASLVRHPRKTYGYTF.

J is TRBJ2-5 and V is TRBV20-1; the match to TRBD1 covers 8 bases. The V and J ends lost 3 bases and 3 bases, in that order; junction bases with no gene match: 3. Per germline, CDR1 DFQATT and CDR2 SNEGSKA (reference sequence). The CDR3 is 13 amino acids. The CDR3 spells CSARVTGEETQYF. The CDR3, as DNA: TGCAGTGCTAGGGTGACAGGGGAAGAGACCCAGTACTTC.

As to this clonotype: A single base separates this from a much larger clone, so it may be a read error. The V call is TRBV28, the J call TRBJ2-1; 10 bases are shared with TRBD2. Germline CDR1 is MDHEN and CDR2 is SYDVKM. The CDR3 loop spans 17 amino acids. The DNA of the CDR3 is TGTGCCAACAGTTTAAGGACTAGCGGCTTTATGAACAATGAGCAGTTCTTC. It translates to CANSLRTSGFMNNEQFF.

This clonotype was observed at least ten times. This chain uses TRBV4-2 with TRBJ1-6; a possible D gene is TRBD1 (6 bases). Germline-derived CDR1 and CDR2 are LGHNA and YNFKEQ. The CDR3 loop spans 14 amino acids. Trimming pared 4 bases from V and 8 bases from J, leaving 12 bases between. CDR3: CASSLQGWDSPLHF. The CDR3 DNA reads as TGTGCCAGCAGCCTACAGGGTTGGGATTCACCCCTCCACTTT.

This clonotype appeared many times. This chain connects TRBV6-5 to TRBJ2-5, with D tentatively TRBD2 (6 bases). V gave up 6 bases and J gave up 1 base, with 12 bases separating them. CDR3 size: 14 residues. The germline CDR1 and CDR2 sequences are MNHEY and SVGAGI. CDR3 region: CASRPSGGQETQYF. In DNA form, the CDR3 reads TGTGCCAGCAGACCCTCCGGGGGCCAAGAGACCCAGTACTTC.

About this clonotype: This may come from a read error, since a much larger clone is one base off. CDR3 loop: CASRPGGGNQPQHF. The DNA of the CDR3 is TGTGCCAGCAGGCCAGGCGGGGGAAATCAGCCCCAGCATTTT. The chain has TRBV6-5 and TRBJ1-5, with D perhaps TRBD1 (5 bases). The germline V gene encodes CDR1 MNHEY and CDR2 SVGAGI. This CDR3 spans 14 amino acids. Trimming removed 6 bases at V and 4 bases at J, with 13 bases between.